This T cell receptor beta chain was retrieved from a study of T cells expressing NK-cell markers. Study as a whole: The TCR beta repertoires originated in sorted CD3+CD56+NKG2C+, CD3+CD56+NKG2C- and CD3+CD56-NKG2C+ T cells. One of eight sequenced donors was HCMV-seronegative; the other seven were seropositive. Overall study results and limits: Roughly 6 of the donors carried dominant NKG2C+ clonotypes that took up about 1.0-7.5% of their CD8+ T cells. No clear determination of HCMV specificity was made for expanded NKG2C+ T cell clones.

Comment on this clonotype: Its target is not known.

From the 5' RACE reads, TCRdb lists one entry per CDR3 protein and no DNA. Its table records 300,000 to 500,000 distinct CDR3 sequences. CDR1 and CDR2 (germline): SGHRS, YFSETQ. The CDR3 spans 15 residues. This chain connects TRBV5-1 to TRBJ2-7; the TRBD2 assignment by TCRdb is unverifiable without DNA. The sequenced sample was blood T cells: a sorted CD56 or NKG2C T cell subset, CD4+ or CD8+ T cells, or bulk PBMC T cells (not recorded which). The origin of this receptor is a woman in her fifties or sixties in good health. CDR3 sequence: CASSLRLARGNEQYF.